Here is one T cell receptor (beta chain) with its context. The antigen it recognizes is unknown. Base qualities are not provided; no much larger clone lies one nucleotide away. Taken from cysteine to phenylalanine, the CDR3 has 14 residues. The only DNA kept is the CDR3, 42 bases in frame from the first base. Per the germline V gene (reference sequence), SEHNR is the CDR1 and FQNEAQ is the CDR2. V is shortened by 1 base, J by 1 base, and the region joining them spans 8 bases. The library was obtained by the immunoSEQ multiplex PCR assay. The immuneACCESS repertoire file appears here via TCRdb, limited to in-frame rearrangements. These files lack a portion of the clones; in checked studies, under half of the deficit traces to unresolved V genes, and the cause of the others is not known. This sample gives about 23,000 clones in total; around 91% of them show up just once. The top ten clones comprise about 8.4% of the sample.

This sample stems from a study of preoperative IRX-2 immunotherapy in early breast cancer (dated by TCRdb to between 2018 and 2021). The treatment or condition label, read with the paper, signifies: preoperative locoregional IRX-2 cytokine immunotherapy. The samples were obtained from a phase Ib study that tested preoperative, locoregional IRX-2 cytokine immunotherapy meant to prime immune responses. The donors were early-stage breast cancer patients who were given IRX-2 prior to surgery. The material was tumor tissue, obtained after IRX-2 immunotherapy. The sequence derives from a human donor with breast cancer. The chain links TRBV7-9 with TRBJ2-7; TRBD1 is perhaps the D gene, given 6 matching bases. The CDR3 protein sequence reads: CASSLGGLSYEQYF. At the DNA level, the sequence is TGTGCCAGCAGCTTAGGGGGGCTATCCTACGAGCAGTACTTC.